This T cell receptor beta chain derives from a study of T-cell reconstitution after alpha-beta-depleted transplantation in children. Study-wide results and caveats: Recipient T cells and thymic progenitors that survived were the source of the high TCRbeta diversity seen at day 60 in some patients. Hyperexpanded clones declined; after one year, newly produced T cells mostly supplied diversity. After transplant, at about two months, alpha-beta T cells were reportedly derived from several hundred expanded graft clones.

Researchers prepared the TCRbeta library using unique molecular identifiers, the study reports. TCRdb called the PCR reads again in MiXCR, with one record for every CDR3 protein. The data hold approximately 500,000 distinct CDR3 sequences, with roughly a tenth observed a single time. The CDR3 contains 13 residues. Between the trimmed V and J ends, which lost 3 bases and 3 bases, there was a span of 11 bases. Germline CDR1 is SQVTM and CDR2 is ANQGSEA. As concerns this clonotype: Antigen specificity is unknown.

V and J are TRBV29-1 and TRBJ2-5; D is unresolved. This TCR came from a child aged 2-15 years with inherited bone marrow failure, due to receive a stem cell transplant. The starting material was PBMCs, obtained before TCRalphabeta/CD19-depleted stem cell transplant. The CDR3 is CSVDVGFKETQYF. CDR3 in DNA: TGCAGCGTTGATGTAGGATTCAAAGAGACCCAGTACTTC.